This TCR beta chain emerged from a study of blood T cell repertoires in COVID-19. For the study at large: COVID-19 samples, acute and convalescent, were from the United States, Italy and Spain. T cells, B-cell-depleted T cells, or PBMCs supplied cDNA or gDNA.

It was during active infection that Seattle patients were enrolled and then longitudinally followed. The trim removed 3 bases at V and 4 bases at J, leaving 1 base unmatched. The germline V gene encodes CDR1 SNHLY and CDR2 FYNNEI. The length of the CDR3 is 15 residues. In the original workflow: Estimates of nucleated cell counts were drawn from the amplification of reference gene primers. Only in-frame clones appear in the TCRdb table, and some are missing; sequencing was by immunoSEQ multiplex PCR. Clone size and the V and J calls come from that table; the DNA yielded D and trimming. The sample lists some 390,000 clones, over 75% occurring once. Details on this clone: At the DNA level, this CDR3 is encoded by other sequences in the same sample as well.

The TCR comes from a woman aged 40 to 50 with COVID-19, enrolled during active disease. The sample comprised peripheral blood. The rearrangement uses TRBV2 and TRBJ2-2; 11 nucleotides align to TRBD1. The CDR3 loop is CASSEDRGRTGELFF. CDR3 DNA sequence: TGTGCCAGCAGTGAGGACAGGGGGCGCACCGGGGAGCTGTTTTTT.